A single TCR beta chain is shown here with its context. The entry originates in a study of shared clonotypes between healthy human individuals. Naive CD8 cells, CD45RO-negative and positively selected for CCR7, excluded terminally differentiated effector memory CD45RA+ cells. The method was immunoSEQ multiplex PCR; TCRdb's version includes in-frame clones alone and lacks a portion of them. The repertoire consists of millions of clones, with 90% to 95% occurring once and the leading ten covering under 2%. Germline assignment: CDR1 MGHRA and CDR2 YSYEKL. This CDR3 is 15 amino acids long. J gave up 0 bases and V 3 bases, and 5 bases lay outside the gene matches.

The chain uses TRBV4-1 and TRBJ2-7, with 7 positions matching TRBD1. This receptor was taken from a man aged 18 to 29 in good health. Some clones in this sample may be carry-over from other donors' samples. Input material: naive CD8+ T cells from PBMCs. The CDR3 region is CASSHPGTASYEQYF. CDR3 nucleotide sequence: TGCGCCAGCAGCCACCCCGGGACAGCCTCCTACGAGCAGTACTTC.